The present entry profiles one T cell receptor (beta chain) with its context. Antigen specificity is unknown. The data stem from a study of vaccination effects on CD4 cells after COVID-19. Turning to the study itself: All participants had two doses of either the BNT162b2 or mRNA-1273 vaccine. General study findings and limits: A shortage of convalescent patients and an absence of early post-infection timepoints characterized the study. After vaccination, at late timepoints, clones induced by infection and by vaccine contracted markedly.

Some clones are missing from TCRdb's copy, which holds only in-frame ones; the method was immunoSEQ multiplex PCR. This table has tens of thousands of clones, around 63% appearing once. CDR1 is KGHSH and CDR2 is LQKENI in the germline V gene. V trimming: 3 bases; J trimming: 4 bases; junction bases outside the gene matches: 11. The CDR3 sequence is 16 residues long. Culture proceeded for approximately 10 days, and CD4+ T cells were then isolated. The sequence was obtained from a human donor who received a COVID-19 vaccine. This sequence joins TRBV18 and TRBJ1-1; 7 nucleotides match TRBD1. Sample: CD4+ T cells from PBMCs cultured without peptide, taken before COVID-19 vaccination. CDR3 in amino acids: CASSPQRGQAGTEAFF. For the CDR3, the DNA is TGTGCCAGCTCACCCCAGAGGGGGCAGGCCGGCACTGAAGCTTTCTTT.